This entry lists 8 T cell receptor beta chains sequenced from one sample in a study of vaccination effects on CD4 cells after COVID-19. Here immunoSEQ multiplex PCR was the method, and the copy in TCRdb shows in-frame clones only, minus some. The table has around 26,000 clones, 69% seen once. What these receptors recognize is not known. Expansion of antigen-specific CD4+ T cells with viral peptide pools was carried out by the ViraFEST assay before sequencing. The culture ran for approximately 10 days, and then CD4+ T cells were isolated. Vaccination of participants consisted of two doses of either the BNT162b2 or mRNA-1273 vaccine. This specimen was CD4+ T cells from PBMCs cultured with SARS-CoV-2 spike peptides, taken after COVID-19 vaccination. The receptors come from a human donor who received a COVID-19 vaccine.

Only a few counts were recorded for this clone. The chain is built from TRBV15 and TRBJ1-1, with 7 bases identical to TRBD1. The germline CDR1 and CDR2 sequences are LNHNV and YYDKDF (reference sequence). V gave up 5 bases and J gave up 5 bases; unmatched junction bases: 2. The CDR3 loop spans 12 amino acids. CDR3 region: CATSGRGTEAFF. The CDR3 bases are TGTGCCACCAGCGGCAGGGGGACTGAAGCTTTCTTT.

The chain uses TRBV28 and TRBJ2-3; 12 bases fit TRBD2. Germline V gene lookup returns CDR1 MDHEN and CDR2 SYDVKM. V shed 5 bases, J shed 2 bases, and the junction held 23 bases outside the gene matches. The CDR3 is 22 amino acids. The CDR3 DNA reads as TGTGCCAGCAGTGACGGGTTTTGGTCGCTTCGGACTAGCGGGACAAACACAGATACGCAGTATTTT. Translation: CASSDGFWSLRTSGTNTDTQYF. Looking up the rest from reference TRBV28 and TRBJ2-3 gives the full variable domain: DVKVTQSSRYLVKRTGEKVFLECVQDMDHENMFWYRQDPGLGLRLIYFSYDVKMKEKGDIPEGYSVSREKKERFSLILESASTNQTSMYLCASSDGFWSLRTSGTNTDTQYFGPGTRLTVL.

This clone was counted a few times. The CDR3 protein is CASSRGGAGITYNEQFF. The CDR3 nucleotides are TGTGCCAGCAGCCGCGGAGGGGCGGGCATAACCTACAATGAGCAGTTCTTC. The V gene is TRBV7-9, the J gene TRBJ2-1, with a possible D match to TRBD2 (6 bases). The CDR3 consists of 17 residues. Germline CDR1 and CDR2: SEHNR and FQNEAQ (reference sequence). The V and J ends lost 5 bases and 2 bases respectively, with 19 bases between them.

This chain links TRBV5-1 with TRBJ2-7, with D perhaps assigned TRBD1 or TRBD2 (5 bases each). The CDR3 sequence is 13 residues long. Germline CDR1 is SGHRS and CDR2 is YFSETQ. Between the trimmed V and J ends, which lost 1 base and 10 bases, there was a span of 15 bases. DNA for the CDR3: TGCGCCAGCAGCTTGACCTCCCAGGGACCCCAGTACTTC. Its protein is CASSLTSQGPQYF.

This chain connects TRBV18 to TRBJ2-2; 8 bases are shared with TRBD2. The CDR3 extends over 17 amino acids. V trimming: 3 bases; J trimming: 0 bases; junction bases outside the gene matches: 6. Germline values: CDR1 KGHSH, CDR2 LQKENI. CDR3 sequence (DNA): TGTGCCAGCTCACCCCGGGGGGGGACATCGAACACCGGGGAGCTGTTTTTT. As protein: CASSPRGGTSNTGELFF.

This rearrangement joins TRBV4-1 to TRBJ1-1; 7 bases agree with TRBD1. V was clipped by 4 bases and J by 2 bases; unmatched bases: 7. Germline CDR1 and CDR2: MGHRA and YSYEKL. The CDR3 covers 15 residues. This CDR3 reads CASSLTGNGNTEAFF. DNA for the CDR3: TGCGCCAGCAGCCTGACAGGGAATGGTAACACTGAAGCTTTCTTT.

The chain is built from TRBV21-1 and TRBJ1-1; the table names TRBD1, a call not compared with the DNA. TRBV21-1 is listed as a pseudogene. This CDR3 spans 18 amino acids. The CDR3 DNA reads TGTGCCAGCAGCATGGAGCCCCGACAGGCCCCCACAGGCACTGAAGCTTTCTTT. Protein product: CASSMEPRQAPTGTEAFF.

The V call is TRBV6-6, the J call TRBJ2-1, with D perhaps being TRBD1 or TRBD2 (5 bases each). The CDR3 runs 17 residues. Between the trimmed V and J ends, which lost 5 bases and 1 base, there was a span of 18 bases. Looked up from germline, CDR1 is MNHNY and CDR2 is SVGAGI (reference sequence). CDR3 in DNA: TGTGCCAGCAGTCAACCGACAATGGGACGGTCCTACAATGAGCAGTTCTTC. The encoded protein is CASSQPTMGRSYNEQFF.